The sequence of this T cell receptor beta chain was determined in a study of T cell repertoires in cytomegalovirus infection. Details on this clonotype: No antigen is known for it.

In TCRdb, the reads were re-called with MiXCR into one record per CDR3 protein. The table lists some 560,000 distinct CDR3 sequences, under 45% of them singletons. The V gene lost 1 base and the J gene lost 2 bases, with 8 bases spanning the gap. Germline V gene sequence: CDR1 SGHTA, CDR2 FQGNSA. CDR3 size: 14 residues. This chain joins TRBV7-2 and TRBJ1-1; no clear D gene. The receptor's source is a human donor in good health (CMV status not recorded). Some clones in this sample may be carry-over from other donors' samples. The specimen was cultured PBMCs, collected from culture after CMV antigen stimulation. The DNA of the CDR3 is TGTGCCAGCAGCTTAGATGCAGCTAACACTGAAGCTTTCTTT. This gives the protein CASSLDAANTEAFF.